The sample holds many counts of the clone carrying this TCR beta chain. The antigen is undetermined. CDR1 SGHDN and CDR2 FVKESK come from the germline V gene. This CDR3 has 14 residues. Trimming cost V 0 bases and J 5 bases, with 10 bases left between them. Authors of the study amplified TCR beta CDR3 regions from RNA transcripts. First-round RT-PCR of the TCR CDR3 relied on the HTBI primer set. MiXCR, applied by TCRdb to the multiplex PCR reads, yields one record per CDR3 protein. The sample has more than 300,000 distinct CDR3 sequences, approximately 18% seen once. This record belongs to a study of T cells in Graves' hyperthyroidism and ophthalmopathy. Broader study findings: With a median lead of roughly 6.2 months before onset, the model predicted ophthalmopathy. The majority of expanded thyroid clonotypes above 0.001 also appeared in blood.

The sequence was obtained from a man aged 18 to 35 with Graves' ophthalmopathy. The sequencing sample was made of blood. The chain is built from TRBV14 and TRBJ1-1; TRBD1 is a possible D gene (5 bases). CDR3: CASSQEGWGTEAFF. CDR3 coding DNA: TGTGCCAGCAGCCAAGAAGGCTGGGGGACTGAAGCTTTCTTT.